Presented here are 23 T cell receptor beta chains from one specimen sequenced in a study of blood T cell repertoires in COVID-19. Repertoires were generated with immunoSEQ multiplex PCR, while TCRdb's copy carries only in-frame clones and drops some. The sample holds tens of thousands of clones, 65% to 80% seen once. The sequencing input was peripheral blood. These receptors all stem from a human donor in a cohort sampled during active COVID-19.

V usage is TRBV7-8 and J usage is TRBJ2-7, with TRBD2 matching over 7 bases. From germline, CDR1 is SGHVS and CDR2 FQNEAQ. The V and J ends lost 5 bases and 3 bases, in that order; junction bases with no gene match: 10. The CDR3 loop spans 15 amino acids. The CDR3 spells CASSLLASGGYEQYF. The CDR3 nucleotides are TGTGCCAGCAGCCTCCTTGCTAGCGGAGGCTACGAGCAGTACTTC.

This chain links TRBV7-2 with TRBJ2-1; perhaps TRBD2 as D (6 bases). The CDR3 loop spans 13 amino acids. CDR1 is SGHTA, CDR2 FQGNSA, per germline. V lost 1 base, J lost 11 bases, and 12 bases lay in between. In DNA form, the CDR3 reads TGTGCCAGCAGCTTAGACGGGGGAAAGCAGCAGTTCTTC. Amino acids: CASSLDGGKQQFF.

The rearrangement uses TRBV9 and TRBJ1-3, with 10 bases aligning to TRBD1. V shed 0 bases and J 8 bases; nucleotides not matched to a gene: 14. There are 18 residues in the CDR3. CDR1 is SGDLS and CDR2 is YYNGEE in the germline V gene. CDR3 DNA sequence: TGTGCCAGCAGCGTAGGGGTCACCGCGCGGACAGGGGGACACACCATATATTTT. Its translation: CASSVGVTARTGGHTIYF.

V is TRBV9 and J is TRBJ2-5; D gene unclear. Looked up from germline, CDR1 is SGDLS and CDR2 is YYNGEE. The V end was cut by 4 bases, the J end by 4 bases, with 11 bases between. This CDR3 has 13 amino acids. The DNA of the CDR3 is TGTGCCAGCAGCTACGACTCACTAGAGACCCAGTACTTC. This encodes CASSYDSLETQYF.

This clone was recorded only once. The chain recombines TRBV7-3 with TRBJ1-1, with D perhaps TRBD1 (5 bases). V shed 5 bases and J shed 1 base, with 11 bases lying between them. This CDR3 comprises 14 residues. Germline V lookup: CDR1 SGHTA, CDR2 FQGTGA. The CDR3 nucleotides read TGTGCCAGCAGCCCCGGAGGGGAGAACACTGAAGCTTTCTTT. This translates into CASSPGGENTEAFF.

V gene TRBV5-4 combines with J gene TRBJ2-5; maybe TRBD1 (5 bases). Germline CDR1 and CDR2: SGHNT and YYREEE (reference sequence). The CDR3 loop spans 15 amino acids. Trimming left V 4 bases short and J 4 bases short, with 17 bases between. The CDR3 DNA is TGTGCCAGCAGCACCCGGACAAGCACAGGAGAGACCCAGTACTTC. Its translation: CASSTRTSTGETQYF.

This sequence joins TRBV5-1 and TRBJ2-3; D is uncertain. Trimming stripped 6 bases from V and 0 bases from J, with 17 bases between. Germline CDR1 reads SGHRS; CDR2 reads YFSETQ. The CDR3 extends over 16 amino acids. This CDR3 reads CASNRGGARSTDTQYF. The CDR3 nucleotides are TGCGCCAGCAACCGCGGTGGTGCGCGGAGCACAGATACGCAGTATTTT.

The rearrangement uses TRBV7-3 and TRBJ2-1; 8 bases are shared with TRBD1. This CDR3 is 13 amino acids long. V lost 3 bases, J lost 10 bases, and 5 bases stayed unmatched. Germline lookup yields CDR1 SGHTA and CDR2 FQGTGA. The CDR3 DNA sequence: TGTGCCAGCAGCTTGGACAGGGAAAGGGAGCAGTTCTTC. Residues: CASSLDREREQFF.

V gene TRBV5-1 combines with J gene TRBJ2-3; a possible D gene is TRBD1 (5 bases). The CDR3 sequence is 15 residues long. Trimming left V 0 bases short and J 4 bases short, with 12 bases between. Germline assignment: CDR1 SGHRS and CDR2 YFSETQ. The CDR3 DNA reads TGCGCCAGCAGCTTGGCCGCGGCAGGGTCAGATACGCAGTATTTT. Protein product: CASSLAAAGSDTQYF.

The CDR3 loop reads CASSLWAGSTPETQYF. The CDR3 DNA reads as TGTGCCAGCAGTTTATGGGCCGGGAGTACCCCAGAGACCCAGTACTTC. This rearrangement joins TRBV28 to TRBJ2-5, with D possibly TRBD2 on 6 matching bases. There are 16 residues in the CDR3. The germline V and J ends were trimmed by 0 bases and 4 bases, with 15 bases remaining between them. In germline, CDR1 is MDHEN, CDR2 SYDVKM.

J is TRBJ2-3 and V is TRBV28; maybe TRBD1 (5 bases). The CDR3 spans 13 residues. Germline assignment: CDR1 MDHEN and CDR2 SYDVKM. The V and J ends lost 0 bases and 4 bases respectively, with 5 bases between them. The CDR3 reads CASSLWGPDTQYF. Written as DNA, the CDR3 is TGTGCCAGCAGTTTATGGGGGCCAGATACGCAGTATTTT.

The rearrangement uses TRBV9 and TRBJ2-1, with 8 bases identical to TRBD1. The CDR3 sequence is 18 residues long. V was pared by 5 bases and J by 0 bases, with 13 bases of the junction left unmatched. Germline V gene lookup returns CDR1 SGDLS and CDR2 YYNGEE. CDR3 DNA: TGTGCCAGCAGTAACCATGAGGCCAGGGGGCTCTCCTACAATGAGCAGTTCTTC. Translation: CASSNHEARGLSYNEQFF.

This clone has a count of ten or more. The rearrangement uses TRBV19 and TRBJ2-1; D may be TRBD2 (6 bases). Germline loops: CDR1 LNHDA, CDR2 SQIVND (reference sequence). This CDR3 spans 13 amino acids. The V end lost 5 bases, the J end lost 7 bases, and 12 bases lay between the germline ends. CDR3 DNA: TGTGCCAGTAGTGCCCGGAGGGTTAATGAGCAGTTCTTC. It yields the protein CASSARRVNEQFF.

The chain carries TRBV24-1 and TRBJ2-3; 10 bases agree with TRBD2. The CDR3 totals 17 residues. Trimming cost V 9 bases and J 1 base; bases outside gene matches: 12. Germline assignment: CDR1 KGHDR and CDR2 SFDVKD. Written as DNA, the CDR3 is TGTGCCACCTCACGAGCGGGAGGGCCTTCCGGCACAGATACGCAGTATTTT. As protein: CATSRAGGPSGTDTQYF.

This rearrangement joins TRBV7-9 to TRBJ2-6; D remains unclear. From germline, CDR1 is SEHNR and CDR2 FQNEAQ (reference sequence). The CDR3 has 14 amino acids. V was clipped by 5 bases and J by 0 bases, with 5 bases between them. The CDR3 sequence: CASSGGSGANVLTF. The CDR3 DNA is TGTGCCAGCAGCGGCGGCTCTGGGGCCAACGTCCTGACTTTC.

The chain links TRBV2 to TRBJ2-1, with TRBD2 matching 10 bases. Per the germline V gene, CDR1 is SNHLY and CDR2 is FYNNEI. V shed 6 bases and J 1 base; nucleotides not matched to a gene: 3. The CDR3 consists of 15 residues. The chain's CDR3 is CASSEREGSYNEQFF. CDR3 nucleotides: TGTGCCAGCAGCGAGCGGGAGGGGTCCTACAATGAGCAGTTCTTC.

The V call is TRBV27, the J call TRBJ2-1; D possibly corresponds to TRBD1 (7 bases). V was shortened by 6 bases and J by 2 bases, with 11 bases between the two germline ends. The germline V gene encodes CDR1 MNHEY and CDR2 SMNVEV (reference sequence). The CDR3 is made up of 14 amino acids. CDR3 sequence (DNA): TGTGCCAGCAGAGCAGGGGGGACCTACAATGAGCAGTTCTTC. This encodes CASRAGGTYNEQFF.

The chain uses TRBV4-3 and TRBJ1-3; 9 bases map to TRBD1. Losses at the gene ends were 1 base for V and 2 bases for J; bases not matched to a gene: 0. The germline V gene encodes CDR1 LGHNA and CDR2 YSLEER. CDR3 size: 15 residues. In nucleotides, the CDR3 is TGCGCCAGCAGCCAAGGGACAGGGGCTGGAAACACCATATATTTT. Its translation is CASSQGTGAGNTIYF.

This clone was counted a single time. This chain connects TRBV5-1 to TRBJ1-1, with a tentative D call TRBD1 (6 bases). The CDR3 has 14 residues. Trimming cost V 0 bases and J 3 bases, with 9 bases left between them. Germline V gene data show CDR1 as SGHRS and CDR2 as YFSETQ. For the CDR3, the DNA is TGCGCCAGCAGCTTGGCCAGGGGAGACACTGAAGCTTTCTTT. Translated: CASSLARGDTEAFF.

The J gene is TRBJ2-1, the V gene TRBV11-3; 8 bases line up with TRBD2. Germline V gene sequence: CDR1 SGHNT, CDR2 YENEEA. The CDR3 sequence is 18 residues long. Trimming cost V 6 bases and J 2 bases; bases outside gene matches: 15. CDR3 region: CASSSRTTAGLAYNEQFF. In nucleotides, the CDR3 is TGTGCCAGCAGTTCGAGGACGACGGCGGGACTAGCCTACAATGAGCAGTTCTTC. Full variable domain (outside the CDR3, taken from reference TRBV11-3 and TRBJ2-1): EAGVVQSPRYKIIEKKQPVAFWCNPISGHNTLYWYLQNLGQGPELLIRYENEEAVDDSQLPKDRFSAERLKGVDSTLKIQPAELGDSAVYLCASSSRTTAGLAYNEQFFGPGTRLTVL.

The CDR3 nucleotides are TGTGCCAGTAGTAATACAGGGTTGCAGCCCCAGCATTTT. It encodes CASSNTGLQPQHF. This rearrangement joins TRBV19 to TRBJ1-5; maybe TRBD1 (6 bases). This CDR3 is 13 amino acids long. V was cut by 4 bases and J by 7 bases, with 11 bases left in between. CDR1 LNHDA and CDR2 SQIVND come from the germline V gene (reference sequence).

This clone occurred once. The gene calls are TRBV2 and TRBJ2-1, with 12 bases lining up with TRBD2. Germline CDR1 is SNHLY and CDR2 is FYNNEI. CDR3 length: 15 residues. V trimming: 7 bases; J trimming: 9 bases; junction bases outside the gene matches: 10. CDR3 coding DNA: TGTGCCAGCACCCGTAGACTAGCGGGAGATCTTGAGCAGTTCTTC. Its translation: CASTRRLAGDLEQFF.

The rearrangement uses TRBV27 and TRBJ2-2; no clear D. The ends were cut back, 7 bases at V and 1 base at J, with 10 bases in the middle. CDR3 length: 14 amino acids. Germline-derived CDR1 and CDR2 are MNHEY and SMNVEV (reference sequence). CDR3 bases: TGTGCCAGCACAGCGTTCCGGAACACCGGGGAGCTGTTTTTT. This sequence encodes CASTAFRNTGELFF.